Listed here is a single T cell receptor beta chain. The antigen it binds to is not known. Per-base quality was not reported, and no clone a single base away is much larger than it. TCRbeta CDR3 regions were amplified from genomic DNA using the immunoSEQ Assay, a bias-controlled multiplex PCR. The authors' pipeline ran thus. The number of nucleated cells in each sample was estimated from the amplification of reference gene primers within the assay. Sequence reads were collapsed and filtered to measure the absolute abundance of every unique TCRbeta CDR3 rearrangement. For each sample, productive Simpson clonality was calculated by taking the square root of Simpson's diversity index across productive rearrangements. The source is immuneACCESS, and TCRdb retained only in-frame sequences with V and J called. Part of the clones is not carried over; for the studies checked, unresolved V genes explain less than half of this, and the remainder is unexplained. V, J and clone size are taken as reported in that table, and D and trimming were inferred from the DNA itself. Recorded for this sample are some 45,000 clones; roughly 76% of them occurred a single time. The top ten clones comprise under 9.5% of the sample.

This record comes from a study of blood T cell repertoires in COVID-19 (dated by TCRdb to about 2020). Broadly, across the study: Samples from collaborators originated in the United States, Italy and Spain and spanned both the acute and convalescent phases of COVID-19. The material from the prospective study consisted of cDNA or gDNA derived from T cells, B-cell-depleted T cells, or PBMCs. The dataset comprised deeply sampled blood TCRbeta repertoires from subjects exposed to, actively infected with, or recovered from COVID-19. The repertoires were made available in a free public database intended to serve as a resource for research on the immune response to SARS-CoV-2. The samples were drawn from the first 160 participants of the ongoing ImmuneRACE study and from 1,254 subjects provided by 6 global collaborators. Sample metadata almost always included a de-identified subject ID, COVID-19 status, age in years and sex. HLA class I and class II types, where available, came from metadata supplied by the sample provider rather than from assay-based typing.

Broad study findings and their caveats: The amount of clinical and demographic metadata varied by source and participant and was provided uncurated.

Ends trimmed: V by 9 bases, J by 2 bases; bases unmatched to a gene: 3. The CDR3 holds 12 amino acids from the cysteine to the phenylalanine. The sequence is cut down to CDR3 DNA, 36 bases in frame from base 1. CDR1 and CDR2 are read off the germline V gene as MNHEY and SVGAGI. Each collaborating institution followed its own protocols to collect whole blood in K2EDTA tubes. For TCRbeta analysis, collaborators shipped samples as frozen whole blood, isolated PBMCs, or DNA extracted from either of those sample types. Sequencing used peripheral blood. This sequence originates from a man between 65 and 80 years old with active or convalescent COVID-19. The rearrangement combines TRBV6-5 with TRBJ2-7; 8 bases in the middle match TRBD1. The DNA sequence is TGTGCCAGTGCGGACAGGGCCTACGAGCAGTACTTC. Protein translation: CASADRAYEQYF.